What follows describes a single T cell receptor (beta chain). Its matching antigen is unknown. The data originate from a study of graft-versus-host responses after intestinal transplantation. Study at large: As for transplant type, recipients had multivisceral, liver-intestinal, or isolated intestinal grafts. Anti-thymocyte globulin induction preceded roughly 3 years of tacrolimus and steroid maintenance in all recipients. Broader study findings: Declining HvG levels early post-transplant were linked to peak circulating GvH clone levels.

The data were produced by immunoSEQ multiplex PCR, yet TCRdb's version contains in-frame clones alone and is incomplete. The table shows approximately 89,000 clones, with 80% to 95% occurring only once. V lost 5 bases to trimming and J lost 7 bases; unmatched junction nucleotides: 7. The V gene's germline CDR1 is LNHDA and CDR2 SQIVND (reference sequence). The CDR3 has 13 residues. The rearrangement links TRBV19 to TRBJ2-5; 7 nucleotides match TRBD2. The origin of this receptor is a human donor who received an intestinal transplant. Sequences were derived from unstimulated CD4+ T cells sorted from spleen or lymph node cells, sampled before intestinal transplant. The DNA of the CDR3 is TGTGCCAGTAGTCGGGGAGGGGATGGGACCCAGTACTTC. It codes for CASSRGGDGTQYF.